The 30 T cell receptor beta chains below all came from one sample that was sequenced in a study of ipilimumab plus nivolumab after autologous stem cell transplantation. Profiled with immunoSEQ multiplex PCR; TCRdb holds only in-frame clones, not every one. The data show tens of thousands of clones, 90% to 95% seen once. The source material was PBMCs, sampled in a trial of ipilimumab plus nivolumab as post-transplant consolidation. The receptors come from a male donor with multiple myeloma.

The chain couples TRBV7-2 to TRBJ2-1, with 9 bases matching TRBD2. This CDR3 has 18 amino acids. J was trimmed by 7 bases and V by 2 bases; bases with no gene match: 15. Germline CDR1 is SGHTA and CDR2 is FQGNSA. CDR3 sequence (DNA): TGTGCCAGCAGCTTAAACAGACTAGCGGCCTCACCTTCGAATGAGCAGTTCTTC. Its protein is CASSLNRLAASPSNEQFF.

The chain carries TRBV19 and TRBJ1-4, with 10 positions matching TRBD1. V lost 9 bases to trimming and J lost 3 bases; unmatched junction nucleotides: 7. Germline-derived CDR1 and CDR2 are LNHDA and SQIVND (reference sequence). The CDR3 contains 15 residues. CDR3: CASTGQGLANEKLFF. Written as DNA, the CDR3 is TGTGCCAGCACGGGACAGGGGCTTGCTAATGAAAAACTGTTTTTT.

This chain connects TRBV25-1 to TRBJ2-1; TRBD2 might be the D (5 bases). Trimming left V 4 bases short and J 5 bases short, with 12 bases between. This CDR3 contains 14 residues. Looked up from germline, CDR1 is MGHDK and CDR2 is SYGVNS. The chain's CDR3 is CASSARLQNNEQFF. DNA of the CDR3: TGTGCCAGCAGTGCCCGACTACAGAACAATGAGCAGTTCTTC. Filled out from reference TRBV25-1 and TRBJ2-1, the complete variable domain reads EADIYQTPRYLVIGTGKKITLECSQTMGHDKMYWYQQDPGMELHLIHYSYGVNSTEKGDLSSESTVSRIRTEHFPLTLESARPSHTSQYLCASSARLQNNEQFFGPGTRLTVL.

The CDR3 nucleotides are TGCGCCAGCAGCACCCTCACTAGCGGGAGGGCCGCCGAGCAGTACTTC. Its translation is CASSTLTSGRAAEQYF. The chain employs TRBV5-1 and TRBJ2-7; TRBD2 agrees at 13 bases. CDR1 and CDR2 from the germline V gene are SGHRS and YFSETQ. The CDR3 runs 16 residues. The junction had 10 bases not matched to a gene; V was cut back by 4 bases and J by 6 bases. Full variable domain (remainder filled in from reference TRBV5-1 and TRBJ2-7): KAGVTQTPRYLIKTRGQQVTLSCSPISGHRSVSWYQQTPGQGLQFLFEYFSETQRNKGNFPGRFSGRQFSNSRSEMNVSTLELGDSALYLCASSTLTSGRAAEQYFGPGTRLTVT.

The chain is built from TRBV9 and TRBJ2-3; D ambiguous. Germline V CDR1 and CDR2: SGDLS, YYNGEE. The CDR3 extends over 16 amino acids. Trimming took off 2 bases at V and 3 bases at J, with 16 bases between the two ends. The CDR3 region has the DNA TGTGCCAGCAGCGTTTATCCTACACCCCAGACAGATACGCAGTATTTT. Translated: CASSVYPTPQTDTQYF.

This chain connects TRBV18 to TRBJ1-1; D perhaps matches TRBD1 (6 bases). Germline-derived CDR1 and CDR2 are KGHSH and LQKENI. This CDR3 region has 15 residues. With 3 bases removed from V and 1 base from J, the gap between germline ends came to 12 bases. Written as DNA, the CDR3 is TGTGCCAGCTCACCTTCGGGGGCCGAGAACACTGAAGCTTTCTTT. Translating gives CASSPSGAENTEAFF.

In DNA, the CDR3 is TGTGCCAGCAGCTTAAGGACAGGGGGAAACTATGGCTACACCTTC. It codes for CASSLRTGGNYGYTF. The chain uses TRBV7-6 and TRBJ1-2, with TRBD1 matching over 10 bases. The CDR3 consists of 15 residues. In germline, CDR1 is SGHVS, CDR2 FNYEAQ. J was trimmed by 2 bases and V by 2 bases; bases with no gene match: 2.

The J gene is TRBJ2-5, the V gene TRBV5-4; no clear D. Trimming stripped 0 bases from V and 1 base from J, with 4 bases between. This CDR3 spans 13 amino acids. CDR1 and CDR2 (germline): SGHNT, YYREEE (reference sequence). In DNA form, the CDR3 reads TGTGCCAGCAGCTTGGACTTCCAAGAGACCCAGTACTTC. Its translation: CASSLDFQETQYF.

This chain connects TRBV11-2 to TRBJ2-5; 8 nucleotides align to TRBD2. V trimming: 2 bases; J trimming: 5 bases; junction bases outside the gene matches: 10. Per the germline V gene, CDR1 is SGHAT and CDR2 is FQNNGV. CDR3 length: 16 amino acids. The CDR3 is CASSLMGLAGSETQYF. DNA of the CDR3: TGTGCCAGCAGCTTAATGGGCTTAGCGGGAAGTGAGACCCAGTACTTC.

This clone was counted a single time. The chain links TRBV19 to TRBJ1-3; TRBD1 matches at 7 bases. The CDR3 loop spans 15 amino acids. Trimming cost V 3 bases and J 5 bases; bases outside gene matches: 7. From germline, CDR1 is LNHDA and CDR2 SQIVND (reference sequence). DNA for the CDR3: TGTGCCAGTAGTATGCGACAGGGCGAGAGAAACACCATATATTTT. This translates into CASSMRQGERNTIYF.

The count of this clone is one. The chain is built from TRBV7-2 and TRBJ1-2; D is perhaps TRBD1 (6 bases). Germline loops: CDR1 SGHTA, CDR2 FQGNSA. The CDR3 is made up of 15 amino acids. V lost 4 bases, J lost 2 bases, and 14 bases lay in between. CDR3 in DNA: TGTGCCAGCAGCTCTCAGGGGATACCCAACTATGGCTACACCTTC. As protein: CASSSQGIPNYGYTF.

This clone was recorded only once. The chain is built from TRBV5-1 and TRBJ2-4; D gene unclear. Deletions cut 3 bases from V and 9 bases from J, with 13 bases between. CDR1 is SGHRS and CDR2 is YFSETQ in the germline V gene. The CDR3 consists of 13 residues. The CDR3 is CASSSSVGFIQYF. The CDR3 DNA reads as TGCGCCAGCAGCTCTTCGGTTGGGTTCATTCAGTACTTC. Complete variable domain (other parts from reference TRBV5-1 and TRBJ2-4): KAGVTQTPRYLIKTRGQQVTLSCSPISGHRSVSWYQQTPGQGLQFLFEYFSETQRNKGNFPGRFSGRQFSNSRSEMNVSTLELGDSALYLCASSSSVGFIQYFGAGTRLSVL.

The gene calls are TRBV14 and TRBJ2-3; 10 bases agree with TRBD1. Unmatched junction bases numbered 12, after V lost 1 base and J lost 5 bases. The CDR3 runs 18 residues. Germline CDR1 SGHDN, CDR2 FVKESK. CDR3: CASSQAFLTGGFRDTQYF. As DNA, the CDR3 is TGTGCCAGCAGCCAAGCTTTCCTGACAGGGGGCTTTAGAGATACGCAGTATTTT.

The J gene is TRBJ2-1, the V gene TRBV7-2; D gene uncertain. The V gene's germline CDR1 is SGHTA and CDR2 FQGNSA. Trimming took 4 bases from V and 7 from J, leaving 8 bases between them. This CDR3 comprises 12 residues. The CDR3 coding sequence is TGTGCCAGCAGCTATCCGGGTAATGAGCAGTTCTTC. Translating it yields CASSYPGNEQFF.

The V and J genes are TRBV5-1 and TRBJ2-3, with 7 bases aligning to TRBD1. The germline gives CDR1 SGHRS, CDR2 YFSETQ. The CDR3 runs 19 residues. With 0 bases clipped from V and 1 base from J, the junction kept 14 bases outside the gene matches. CDR3 sequence: CASSLEGGATGIRTDTQYF. In DNA form, the CDR3 reads TGCGCCAGCAGCTTGGAGGGTGGGGCGACAGGGATACGCACAGATACGCAGTATTTT.

The chain recombines TRBV7-9 with TRBJ1-1, with D unclear. CDR1 SEHNR and CDR2 FQNEAQ come from the germline V gene (reference sequence). V gave up 6 bases and J gave up 4 bases, with 12 bases separating them. The CDR3 loop spans 13 amino acids. CDR3 nucleotide sequence: TGTGCCAGCAGTCCCGGGGTGTTCACTGAAGCTTTCTTT. This translates into CASSPGVFTEAFF.

This chain joins TRBV11-2 and TRBJ1-4, with TRBD1 matching over 8 bases. The V gene's germline CDR1 is SGHAT and CDR2 FQNNGV. The CDR3 has 17 amino acids. V lost 5 bases to trimming and J lost 7 bases; unmatched junction nucleotides: 15. CDR3 nucleotides: TGTGCCAGCAGCCCGCCACTCCTGACAGGGGAGAGTGAAAAACTGTTTTTT. This gives the protein CASSPPLLTGESEKLFF.

This chain links TRBV7-9 with TRBJ1-1; D unclear. The CDR3 is 15 amino acids. V dropped 5 bases and J dropped 1 base, with 14 bases sitting between them. CDR1 and CDR2 (germline): SEHNR, FQNEAQ (reference sequence). The CDR3 region has the DNA TGTGCCAGCAGCCGAACCTCCTCAGCGAACACTGAAGCTTTCTTT. It is translated as CASSRTSSANTEAFF.

CDR3 sequence: CATSIGTSGNYEQYF. Here the CDR3 DNA reads TGTGCCACCAGCATAGGGACTAGCGGGAACTACGAGCAGTACTTC. V is TRBV15 and J is TRBJ2-7, with TRBD2 matching 13 bases. The CDR3 is 15 amino acids. Germline V CDR1 and CDR2: LNHNV, YYDKDF (reference sequence). Unmatched junction bases numbered 3, after V lost 4 bases and J lost 3 bases.

The genes are TRBV10-3 and TRBJ2-1, with 7 bases fitting TRBD2. The CDR3 consists of 16 residues. Germline loops: CDR1 ENHRY, CDR2 SYGVKD. J gave up 2 bases and V 5 bases, and 9 bases lay outside the gene matches. The CDR3 loop is CAISPFGRETYNEQFF. DNA of the CDR3: TGTGCCATCAGTCCGTTTGGGCGGGAGACCTACAATGAGCAGTTCTTC.

The chain employs TRBV6-8 and TRBJ2-7; 7 bases map to TRBD1. The germline V gene encodes CDR1 MNHGY and CDR2 SAAAGT. This CDR3 spans 15 amino acids. V was pared by 0 bases and J by 3 bases, with 5 bases of the junction left unmatched. The CDR3 here is CASSYSRQGDYEQYF. CDR3 DNA sequence: TGTGCCAGCAGTTACTCCCGACAGGGAGACTACGAGCAGTACTTC.

CDR3 nucleotides: TGCGCCAGCAGCCGCCGGCGGACTAGCGGGGGGAATGAGCAGTTCTTC. This translates into CASSRRRTSGGNEQFF. The chain couples TRBV23-1 to TRBJ2-1; 14 nucleotides match TRBD2. TRBV23-1 belongs to the ORF category, with a function that is uncertain. The CDR3 spans 16 residues. The trim removed 6 bases at V and 7 bases at J, leaving 8 bases unmatched.

This CDR3 reads CASSIRGDTDTQYF. The CDR3 DNA reads as TGTGCCAGCAGCATCAGGGGGGACACAGATACGCAGTATTTT. The V and J genes are TRBV7-9 and TRBJ2-3; possible D gene TRBD1, 7 bases. V was pared by 5 bases and J by 2 bases, with 11 bases between. The CDR3 spans 14 residues. The V gene's germline CDR1 is SEHNR and CDR2 FQNEAQ (reference sequence).

The chain links TRBV4-3 to TRBJ2-3, with 8 bases that match TRBD2. The CDR3 length is 14 residues. CDR1 LGHNA and CDR2 YSLEER come from the germline V gene. Unmatched junction bases numbered 3, after V lost 4 bases and J lost 3 bases. CDR3 residues: CASSLAGRTDTQYF. The CDR3 bases are TGCGCCAGCAGCCTAGCGGGGCGAACAGATACGCAGTATTTT.

The chain combines TRBV5-1 with TRBJ2-1; 7 bases match TRBD1. The junction had 6 bases not matched to a gene; V was cut back by 0 bases and J by 6 bases. Looked up from germline, CDR1 is SGHRS and CDR2 is YFSETQ. This CDR3 is built from 15 residues. For the CDR3, the DNA is TGCGCCAGCAGCTTGGCATCGGACAGGCCCAATGAGCAGTTCTTC. It codes for CASSLASDRPNEQFF.

The chain employs TRBV27 and TRBJ2-7; D gene unclear. Germline V lookup: CDR1 MNHEY, CDR2 SMNVEV (reference sequence). Trimming cost V 3 bases and J 3 bases, with 9 bases left between them. The CDR3 runs to 13 residues. The CDR3 bases are TGTGCCAGCAGTTTCGGCAGGAACTACGAGCAGTACTTC. Its translation: CASSFGRNYEQYF.

The rearrangement links TRBV7-2 to TRBJ1-1; D is unresolved. From germline, CDR1 is SGHTA and CDR2 FQGNSA. Trimming removed 1 base from V and 1 base from J, with 7 bases in between. The CDR3 has 14 amino acids. For the CDR3, the DNA is TGTGCCAGCAGCTTAGTTGCCGGGAACACTGAAGCTTTCTTT. Its protein product is CASSLVAGNTEAFF. Looking up the rest from reference TRBV7-2 and TRBJ1-1 gives the full variable domain: GAGVSQSPSNKVTEKGKDVELRCDPISGHTALYWYRQSLGQGLEFLIYFQGNSAPDKSGLPSDRFSAERTGGSVSTLTIQRTQQEDSAVYLCASSLVAGNTEAFFGQGTRLTVV.

This clone was observed once. The V call is TRBV1, the J call TRBJ2-7; TRBD2, the table's D call, was not compared with the DNA. TRBV1 is marked as a pseudogene. The CDR3 covers 16 residues. CDR3 sequence: CTSGASGGLGSYEQYF. The CDR3 bases are TGCACCAGTGGGGCTAGCGGGGGCCTCGGTTCCTACGAGCAGTACTTC.

This rearrangement joins TRBV7-8 to TRBJ2-3; the D gene is possibly TRBD2 (6 bases). CDR1 is SGHVS, CDR2 FQNEAQ, per germline. V lost 5 bases and J lost 3, with 18 bases in between. This CDR3 is 16 amino acids long. CDR3 DNA: TGTGCCAGCAGCCCCCTTGGTCGCGGGGCAACAGATACGCAGTATTTT. Protein: CASSPLGRGATDTQYF.

The chain has TRBV5-1 and TRBJ1-4, with a tentative D call TRBD1 (6 bases). From germline, CDR1 is SGHRS and CDR2 YFSETQ. This CDR3 comprises 16 residues. V shed 0 bases and J shed 8 bases, with 17 bases lying between them. This CDR3 reads CASSLGITGSVEKLFF. The CDR3 nucleotides read TGCGCCAGCAGCTTGGGAATAACAGGGTCGGTCGAAAAACTGTTTTTT.